A single sample gave rise to the 5 T cell receptor beta chains below, sequenced in a study of cytomegalovirus exposure and HLA in healthy donors. In the PCR, 60 Vbeta and 13 Jbeta primers were used. Here immunoSEQ multiplex PCR was the method, and the copy in TCRdb shows in-frame clones only, minus some. In the table there are approximately 140,000 clones, around four fifths of which are singletons. Sequenced input: PBMCs. The receptors derive from a male donor in good health and CMV-seropositive.

The chain links TRBV5-1 to TRBJ2-5, with TRBD2 identical over 8 bases. CDR3 size: 14 residues. Germline V CDR1 and CDR2: SGHRS, YFSETQ. Germline trimming cut 2 bases from V and 2 bases from J; bases unmatched to any gene: 2. The CDR3 DNA is TGCGCCAGCAGCTTTAGCGGGGTGCAAGAGACCCAGTACTTC. This encodes CASSFSGVQETQYF.

The rearrangement uses TRBV30 and TRBJ2-7; 12 nucleotides line up with TRBD2. V lost 3 bases to trimming and J lost 3 bases; unmatched junction nucleotides: 6. The germline V gene encodes CDR1 GTSNPN and CDR2 SVGIG (reference sequence). The CDR3 spans 15 residues. CDR3 bases: TGTGCCTGGAGCCTCGGACTAGCGGGGAACTACGAGCAGTACTTC. As protein: CAWSLGLAGNYEQYF.

The chain is built from TRBV9 and TRBJ2-2, with D perhaps matching TRBD1 (5 bases). Trimming removed 4 bases from V and 7 bases from J, with 8 bases in between. The CDR3 contains 12 residues. Germline V CDR1 and CDR2: SGDLS, YYNGEE. The DNA for the CDR3 is TGTGCCAGCAGCCAAGGGGTCGGGGAGCTGTTTTTT. Its translation is CASSQGVGELFF.

This clone was observed a few times. V and J are TRBV7-2 and TRBJ1-3, with a tentative D call TRBD1 (6 bases). Trimming removed 5 bases from V and 2 bases from J, with 16 bases in between. The CDR3 loop spans 16 amino acids. CDR1 and CDR2 from the germline V gene are SGHTA and FQGNSA. The CDR3 sequence is CASSKPGELAGNTIYF. The CDR3 DNA reads as TGTGCCAGCAGCAAACCAGGGGAGTTGGCTGGAAACACCATATATTTT.

The CDR3 is CASSDSQLHPSYEQYF. DNA for the CDR3: TGTGCCAGCAGTGATTCACAGCTCCATCCTTCCTACGAGCAGTACTTC. V usage is TRBV6-1 and J usage is TRBJ2-7; D remains ambiguous. V lost 3 bases, J lost 1 base, and 16 bases lay in between. Germline V gives CDR1 MNHNS, CDR2 SASEGT. The CDR3 extends over 16 amino acids.